By sample fraction, the clone carrying this T cell receptor beta chain is medium-sized. Its target is not known. The data derive from a study of T cell responses to AZD1222 COVID-19 vaccine. Looking at the study overall: Second doses that came at about 4 or about 12 weeks were put together.

Study results and limitations: Donors in the cohort were predominantly white British and more often female, and clonal diversity was possibly underestimated. Among those given AZD1222, only six were seropositive at baseline. Rises in breadth and depth of Spike-specific TCRs came after two AZD1222 doses.

The CDR3 runs to 16 residues. V lost 4 bases and J lost 4, with 20 bases in between. Germline CDR1 SNHLY, CDR2 FYNNEI. The method was immunoSEQ multiplex PCR; TCRdb's version includes in-frame clones alone and lacks a portion of them. The table records 66,000 or so clones, about 90% of them present only once. The sample was peripheral blood, taken on day 0 of AZD1222 vaccination. The sequence was obtained from an adult in good health. The rearrangement uses TRBV2 and TRBJ2-7; possible D gene TRBD1, 7 bases. The CDR3 nucleotides read TGTGCCAGCAGTGGGACCCCACAGGGGAGGATTTACGAGCAGTACTTC. Translating gives CASSGTPQGRIYEQYF.